The clone carrying this T cell receptor beta chain counts as large (0.1 to 1%). Its target is not known. The data belong to a study of T cells in localized non-small cell lung cancer. Points from the study as a whole: Elevated blood T cell density was associated with longer overall survival. Tumor trailed uninvolved adjacent lung in T cell clonality, which peaked there. In adjacent lung appeared a median about 58 of the top 100 tumor clones.

Clones were read by immunoSEQ multiplex PCR, and TCRdb kept only the in-frame ones, dropping some. The table includes roughly 2,000 clones, 20% to 25% detected once. The specimen was lung tumor tissue, collected before any cancer treatment. This clonotype was obtained from a male donor older than 55 with stage II lung adenocarcinoma.

CDR3: CAWSVRQGGNTIYF. CDR3 DNA: TGTGCCTGGAGTGTCAGACAGGGCGGAAACACCATATATTTT. This chain links TRBV30 with TRBJ1-3; 7 positions match TRBD1. With V trimmed by 0 bases and J by 4 bases, 3 bases remained unmatched. The CDR3 spans 14 residues. The V gene's germline CDR1 is GTSNPN and CDR2 SVGIG (reference sequence).